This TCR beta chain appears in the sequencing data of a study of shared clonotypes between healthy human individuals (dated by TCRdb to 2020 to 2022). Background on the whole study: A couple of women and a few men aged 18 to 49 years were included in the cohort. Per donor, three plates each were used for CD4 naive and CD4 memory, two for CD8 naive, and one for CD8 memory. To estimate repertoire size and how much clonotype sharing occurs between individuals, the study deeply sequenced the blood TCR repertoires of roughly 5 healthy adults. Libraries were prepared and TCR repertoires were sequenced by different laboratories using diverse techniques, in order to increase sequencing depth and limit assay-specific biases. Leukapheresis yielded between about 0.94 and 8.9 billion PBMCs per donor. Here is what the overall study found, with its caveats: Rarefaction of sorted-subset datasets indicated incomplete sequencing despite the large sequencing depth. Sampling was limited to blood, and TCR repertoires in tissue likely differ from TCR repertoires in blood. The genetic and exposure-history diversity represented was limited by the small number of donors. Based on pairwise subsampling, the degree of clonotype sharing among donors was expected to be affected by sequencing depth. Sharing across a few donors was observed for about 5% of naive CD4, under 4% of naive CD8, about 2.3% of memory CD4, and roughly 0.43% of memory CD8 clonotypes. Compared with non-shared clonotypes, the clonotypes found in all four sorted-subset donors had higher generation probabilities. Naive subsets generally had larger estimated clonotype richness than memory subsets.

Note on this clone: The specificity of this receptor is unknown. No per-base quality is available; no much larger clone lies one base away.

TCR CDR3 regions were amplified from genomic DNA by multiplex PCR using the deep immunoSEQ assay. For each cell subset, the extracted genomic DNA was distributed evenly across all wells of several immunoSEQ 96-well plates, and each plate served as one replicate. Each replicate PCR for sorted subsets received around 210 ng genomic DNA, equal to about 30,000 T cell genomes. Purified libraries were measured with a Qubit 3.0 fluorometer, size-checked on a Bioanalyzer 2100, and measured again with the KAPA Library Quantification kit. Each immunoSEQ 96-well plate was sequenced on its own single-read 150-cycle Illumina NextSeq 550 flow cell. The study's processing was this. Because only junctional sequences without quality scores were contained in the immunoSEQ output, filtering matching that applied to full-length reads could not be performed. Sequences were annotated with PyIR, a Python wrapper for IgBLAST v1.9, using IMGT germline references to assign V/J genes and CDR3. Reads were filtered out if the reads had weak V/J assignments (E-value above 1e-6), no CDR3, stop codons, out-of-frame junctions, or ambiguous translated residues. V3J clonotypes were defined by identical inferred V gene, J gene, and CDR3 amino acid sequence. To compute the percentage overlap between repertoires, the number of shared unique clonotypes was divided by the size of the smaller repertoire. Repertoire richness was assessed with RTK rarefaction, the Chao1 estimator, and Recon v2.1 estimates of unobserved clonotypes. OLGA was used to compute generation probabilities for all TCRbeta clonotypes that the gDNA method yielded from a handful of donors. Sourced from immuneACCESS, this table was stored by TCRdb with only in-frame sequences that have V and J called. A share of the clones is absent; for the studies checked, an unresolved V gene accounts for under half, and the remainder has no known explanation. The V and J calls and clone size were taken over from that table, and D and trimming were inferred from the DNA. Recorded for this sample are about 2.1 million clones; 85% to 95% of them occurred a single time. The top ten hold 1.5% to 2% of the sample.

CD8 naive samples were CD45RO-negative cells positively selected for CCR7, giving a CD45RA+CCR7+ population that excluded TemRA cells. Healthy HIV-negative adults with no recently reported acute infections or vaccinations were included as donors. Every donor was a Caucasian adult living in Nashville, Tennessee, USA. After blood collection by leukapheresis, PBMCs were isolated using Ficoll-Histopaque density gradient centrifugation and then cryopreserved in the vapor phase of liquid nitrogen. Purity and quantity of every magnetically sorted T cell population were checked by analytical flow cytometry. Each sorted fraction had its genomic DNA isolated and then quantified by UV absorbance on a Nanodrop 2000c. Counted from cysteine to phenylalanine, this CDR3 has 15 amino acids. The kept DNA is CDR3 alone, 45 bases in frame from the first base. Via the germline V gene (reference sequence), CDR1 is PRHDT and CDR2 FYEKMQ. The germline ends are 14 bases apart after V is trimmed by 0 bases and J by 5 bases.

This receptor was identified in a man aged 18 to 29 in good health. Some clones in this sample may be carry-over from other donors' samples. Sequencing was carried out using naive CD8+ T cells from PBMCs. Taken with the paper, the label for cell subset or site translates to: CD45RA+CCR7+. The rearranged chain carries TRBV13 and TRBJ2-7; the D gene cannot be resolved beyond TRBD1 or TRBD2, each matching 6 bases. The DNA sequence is TGTGCCAGCAGCTTAGGCGGGCAGGGGAGGAACGAGCAGTACTTC. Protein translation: CASSLGGQGRNEQYF.